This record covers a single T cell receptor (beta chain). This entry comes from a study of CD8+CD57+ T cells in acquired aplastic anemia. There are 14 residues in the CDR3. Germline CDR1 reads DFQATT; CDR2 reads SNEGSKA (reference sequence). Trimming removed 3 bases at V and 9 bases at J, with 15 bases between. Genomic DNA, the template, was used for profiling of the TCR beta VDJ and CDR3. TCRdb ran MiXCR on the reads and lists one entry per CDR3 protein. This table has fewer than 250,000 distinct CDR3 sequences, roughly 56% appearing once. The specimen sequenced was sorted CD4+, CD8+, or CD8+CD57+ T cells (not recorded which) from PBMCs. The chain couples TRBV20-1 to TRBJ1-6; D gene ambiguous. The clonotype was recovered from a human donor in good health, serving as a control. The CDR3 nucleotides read TGCAGTGCTAGCTTCCGAACGCGGAGTTCACCCCTCCACTTT. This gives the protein CSASFRTRSSPLHF.